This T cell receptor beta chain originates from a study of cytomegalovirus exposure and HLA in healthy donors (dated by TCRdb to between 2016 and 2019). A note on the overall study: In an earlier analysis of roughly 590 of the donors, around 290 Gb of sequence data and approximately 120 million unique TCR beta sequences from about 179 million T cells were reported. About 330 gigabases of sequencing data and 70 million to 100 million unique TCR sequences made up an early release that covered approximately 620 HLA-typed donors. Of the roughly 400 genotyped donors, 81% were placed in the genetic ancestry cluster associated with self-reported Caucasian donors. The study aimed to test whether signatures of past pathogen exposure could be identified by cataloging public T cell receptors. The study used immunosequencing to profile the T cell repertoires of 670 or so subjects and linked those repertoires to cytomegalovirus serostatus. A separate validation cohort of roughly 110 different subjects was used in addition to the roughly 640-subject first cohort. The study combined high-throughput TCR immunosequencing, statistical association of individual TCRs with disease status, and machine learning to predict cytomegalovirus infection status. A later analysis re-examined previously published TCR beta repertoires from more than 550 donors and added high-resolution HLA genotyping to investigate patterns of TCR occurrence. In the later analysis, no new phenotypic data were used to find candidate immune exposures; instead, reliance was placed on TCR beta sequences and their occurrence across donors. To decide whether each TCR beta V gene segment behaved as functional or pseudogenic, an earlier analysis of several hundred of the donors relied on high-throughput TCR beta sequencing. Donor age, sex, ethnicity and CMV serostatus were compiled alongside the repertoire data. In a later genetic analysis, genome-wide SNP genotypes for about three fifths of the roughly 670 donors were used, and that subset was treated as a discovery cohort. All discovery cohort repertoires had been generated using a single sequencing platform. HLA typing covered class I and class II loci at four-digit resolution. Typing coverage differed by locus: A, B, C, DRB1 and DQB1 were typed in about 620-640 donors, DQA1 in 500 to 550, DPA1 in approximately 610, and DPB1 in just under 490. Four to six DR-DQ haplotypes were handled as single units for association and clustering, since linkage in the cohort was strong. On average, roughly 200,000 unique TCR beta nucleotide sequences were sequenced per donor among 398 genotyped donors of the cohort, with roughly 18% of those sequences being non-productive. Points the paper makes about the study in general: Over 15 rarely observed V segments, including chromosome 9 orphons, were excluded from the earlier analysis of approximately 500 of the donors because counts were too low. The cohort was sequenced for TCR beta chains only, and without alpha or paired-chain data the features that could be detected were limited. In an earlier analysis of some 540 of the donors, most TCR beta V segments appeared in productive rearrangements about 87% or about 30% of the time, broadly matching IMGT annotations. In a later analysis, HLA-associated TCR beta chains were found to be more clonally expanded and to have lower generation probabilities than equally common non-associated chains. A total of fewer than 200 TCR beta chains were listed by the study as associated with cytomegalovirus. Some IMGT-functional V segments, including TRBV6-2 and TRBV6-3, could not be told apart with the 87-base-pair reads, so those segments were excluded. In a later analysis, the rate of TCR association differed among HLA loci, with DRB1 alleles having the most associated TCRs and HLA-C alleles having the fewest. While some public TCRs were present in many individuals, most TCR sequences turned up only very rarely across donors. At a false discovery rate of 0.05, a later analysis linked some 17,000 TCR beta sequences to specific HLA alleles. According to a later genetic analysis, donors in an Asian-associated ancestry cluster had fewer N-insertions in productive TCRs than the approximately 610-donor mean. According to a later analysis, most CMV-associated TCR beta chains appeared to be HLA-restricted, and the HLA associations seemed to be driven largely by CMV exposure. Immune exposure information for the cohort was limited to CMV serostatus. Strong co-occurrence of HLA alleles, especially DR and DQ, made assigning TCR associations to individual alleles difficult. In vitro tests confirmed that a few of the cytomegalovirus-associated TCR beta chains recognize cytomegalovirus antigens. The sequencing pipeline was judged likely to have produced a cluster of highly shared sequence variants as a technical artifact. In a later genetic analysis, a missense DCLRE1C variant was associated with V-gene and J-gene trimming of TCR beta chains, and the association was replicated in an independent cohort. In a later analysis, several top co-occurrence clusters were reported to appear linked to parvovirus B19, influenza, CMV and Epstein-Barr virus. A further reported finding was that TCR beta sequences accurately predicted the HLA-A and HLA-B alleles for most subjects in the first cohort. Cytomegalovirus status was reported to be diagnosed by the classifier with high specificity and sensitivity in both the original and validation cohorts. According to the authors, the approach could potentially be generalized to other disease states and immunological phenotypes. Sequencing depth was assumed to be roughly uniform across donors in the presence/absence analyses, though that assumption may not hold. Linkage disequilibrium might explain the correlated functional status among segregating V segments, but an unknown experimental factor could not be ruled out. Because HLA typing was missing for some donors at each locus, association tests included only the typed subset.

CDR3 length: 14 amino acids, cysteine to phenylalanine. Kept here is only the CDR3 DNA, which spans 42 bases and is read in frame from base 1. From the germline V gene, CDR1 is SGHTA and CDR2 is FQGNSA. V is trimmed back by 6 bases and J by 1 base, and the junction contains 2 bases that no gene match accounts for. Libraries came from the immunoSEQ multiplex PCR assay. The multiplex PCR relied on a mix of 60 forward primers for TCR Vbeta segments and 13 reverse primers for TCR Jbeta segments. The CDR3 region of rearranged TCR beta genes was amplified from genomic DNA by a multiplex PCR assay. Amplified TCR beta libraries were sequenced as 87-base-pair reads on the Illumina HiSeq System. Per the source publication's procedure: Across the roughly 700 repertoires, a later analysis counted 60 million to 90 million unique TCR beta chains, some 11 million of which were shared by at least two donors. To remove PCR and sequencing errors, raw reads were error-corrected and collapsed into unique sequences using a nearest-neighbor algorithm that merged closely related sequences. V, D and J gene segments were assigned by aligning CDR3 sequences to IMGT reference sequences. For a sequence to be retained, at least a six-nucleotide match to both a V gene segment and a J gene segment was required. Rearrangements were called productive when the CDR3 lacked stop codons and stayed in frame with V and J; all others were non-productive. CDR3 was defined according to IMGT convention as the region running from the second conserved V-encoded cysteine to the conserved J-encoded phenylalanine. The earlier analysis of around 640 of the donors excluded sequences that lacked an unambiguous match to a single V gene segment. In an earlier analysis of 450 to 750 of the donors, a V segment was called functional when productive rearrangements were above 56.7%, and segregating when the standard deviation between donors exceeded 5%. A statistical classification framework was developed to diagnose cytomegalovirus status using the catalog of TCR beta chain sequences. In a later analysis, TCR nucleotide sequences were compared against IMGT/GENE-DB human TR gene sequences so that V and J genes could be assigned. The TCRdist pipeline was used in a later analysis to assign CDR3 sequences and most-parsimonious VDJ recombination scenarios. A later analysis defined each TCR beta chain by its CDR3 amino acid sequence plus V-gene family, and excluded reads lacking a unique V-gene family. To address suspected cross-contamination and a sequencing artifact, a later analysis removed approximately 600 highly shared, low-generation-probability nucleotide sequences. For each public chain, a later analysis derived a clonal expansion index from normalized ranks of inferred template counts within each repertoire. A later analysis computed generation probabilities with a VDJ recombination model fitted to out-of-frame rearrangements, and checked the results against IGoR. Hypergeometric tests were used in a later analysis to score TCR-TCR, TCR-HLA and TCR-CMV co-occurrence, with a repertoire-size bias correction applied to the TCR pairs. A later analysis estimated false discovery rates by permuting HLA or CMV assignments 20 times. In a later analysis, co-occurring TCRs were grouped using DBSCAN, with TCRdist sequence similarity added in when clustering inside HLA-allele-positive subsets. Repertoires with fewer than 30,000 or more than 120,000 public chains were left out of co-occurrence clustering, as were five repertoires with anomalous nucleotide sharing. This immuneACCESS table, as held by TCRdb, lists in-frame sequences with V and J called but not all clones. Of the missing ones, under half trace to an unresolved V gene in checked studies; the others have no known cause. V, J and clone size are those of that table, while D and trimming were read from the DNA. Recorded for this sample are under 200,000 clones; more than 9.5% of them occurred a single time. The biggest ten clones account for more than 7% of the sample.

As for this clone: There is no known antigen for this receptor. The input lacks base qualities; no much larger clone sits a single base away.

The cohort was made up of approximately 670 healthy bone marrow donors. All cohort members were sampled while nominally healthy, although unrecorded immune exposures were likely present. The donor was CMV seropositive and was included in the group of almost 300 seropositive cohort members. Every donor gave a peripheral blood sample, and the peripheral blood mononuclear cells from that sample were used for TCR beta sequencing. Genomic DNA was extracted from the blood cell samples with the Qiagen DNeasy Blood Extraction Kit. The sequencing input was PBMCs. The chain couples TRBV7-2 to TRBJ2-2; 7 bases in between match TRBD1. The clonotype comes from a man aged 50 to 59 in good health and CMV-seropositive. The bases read TGTGCCAGCAGGCCAGGGGGGAACACCGGGGAGCTGTTTTTT. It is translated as CASRPGGNTGELFF.